This section outlines one T cell receptor beta chain sequence together with its context. The data derive from a study of CXCR3-negative and CXCR3-positive naive CD8 T cells. Germline CDR1 and CDR2: MGHRA and YSYEKL. This CDR3 comprises 14 residues. The method, 5' RACE with UMI labels, was used to prepare the TRB cDNA libraries. TCRdb re-called the 5' RACE reads and catalogs CDR3 proteins one per entry, DNA excluded. This sample's table reports over 35,000 distinct CDR3 sequences. Sample: naive CXCR3- CD8+ T cells from blood. The subset was: CD45RO-CCR7+CD27+CD95- naive CD8+ T cells lacking CXCR3 (TNR3-). The gene calls are TRBV4-1 and TRBJ1-1. This clonotype was obtained from a human donor in good health. Some clones in this sample may be carry-over from other donors' samples. The CDR3 reads CASSQGVLNTEAFF.